This T cell receptor (beta chain) emerged from a study of blood T cells in healthy people across ages. Ten milliliters of peripheral blood were drawn from each donor into EDTA-treated tubes. PBMCs numbering at least 6.5 million were isolated per sample. A second PCR, run for about 6 to 11 cycles, used a sample-barcoded 5' primer plus a J-beta primer mix. Each cDNA molecule, via a template-switch adaptor with 12 random nucleotides, was tagged. TCRdb ran MiXCR on the 5' RACE reads and lists one entry per CDR3 protein. The sample consists of about 640,000 distinct CDR3 sequences, about 53% of them appearing once. The germline V and J ends were trimmed by 8 bases and 1 base, with 9 bases remaining between them. Looked up from germline, CDR1 is LGHDT and CDR2 is YNNKEL (reference sequence). This CDR3 region has 13 residues. In this sample, this clonotype turned up a few times.

Sequenced: blood. The rearrangement joins TRBV3-1 to TRBJ2-4, with D unclear. This clonotype was obtained from a man between 60 and 75 years old in good health. CDR3 nucleotide sequence: TGTGCCAGCGCCGGTGAGGCCAAAAACATTCAGTACTTC. Its protein product is CASAGEAKNIQYF. The full variable domain, in which reference TRBV3-1 and TRBJ2-4 provide the parts outside the CDR3, is DTAVSQTPKYLVTQMGNDKSIKCEQNLGHDTMYWYKQDSKKFLKIMFSYNNKELIINETVPNRFSPKSPDKAHLNLHINSLELGDSAVYFCASAGEAKNIQYFGAGTRLSVL.